This TCR beta chain was profiled in a study of blood T cell repertoires in COVID-19. TCRdb's copy holds only in-frame clones and misses some; the assay was immunoSEQ multiplex PCR. This table has about 64,000 clones, more than 70% appearing once. This CDR3 comprises 18 residues. V shed 4 bases, J shed 3 bases, and the junction held 16 bases outside the gene matches. The germline gives CDR1 LNHNV, CDR2 YYDKDF (reference sequence). The J gene is TRBJ1-1, the V gene TRBV15; TRBD1 matches 8 bases. The sample was PBMCs or T cells enriched from blood (not recorded which). This TCR came from a woman aged 40-49 years who had recovered from COVID-19. CDR3 sequence: CATSKSQGDLEQYTEAFF. CDR3 nucleotides: TGTGCCACCAGCAAGTCACAGGGGGATCTCGAGCAATACACTGAAGCTTTCTTT. Full variable domain (outside the CDR3, taken from reference TRBV15 and TRBJ1-1): DAMVIQNPRYQVTQFGKPVTLSCSQTLNHNVMYWYQQKSSQAPKLLFHYYDKDFNNEADTPDNFQSRRPNTSFCFLDIRSPGLGDTAMYLCATSKSQGDLEQYTEAFFGQGTRLTVV.